One sample yielded the 26 T cell receptor beta chains listed below, sequenced in a study of cytomegalovirus exposure and HLA in healthy donors. The study ran its PCR with 60 Vbeta and 13 Jbeta primers. TCRdb's copy holds only in-frame clones and misses some; the assay was immunoSEQ multiplex PCR. The sample table sets out 190,000 or so clones. Sample: PBMCs. The receptors here all came from a boy aged 5-17 years in good health and CMV-seronegative.

CDR3 amino acids: CASSLRGNTEAFF. CDR3 nucleotide sequence: TGTGCCAGCAGCTTAAGGGGGAACACTGAAGCTTTCTTT. V and J are TRBV5-4 and TRBJ1-1, with D perhaps TRBD1 (5 bases). The CDR3 has 13 amino acids. The V gene's germline CDR1 is SGHNT and CDR2 YYREEE (reference sequence). Trimming took off 2 bases at V and 1 base at J, with 6 bases between the two ends.

This chain uses TRBV7-9 with TRBJ2-5; 8 bases fit TRBD2. V was pared by 6 bases and J by 5 bases, with 17 bases of the junction left unmatched. This CDR3 contains 17 residues. Germline loops: CDR1 SEHNR, CDR2 FQNEAQ (reference sequence). In DNA, the CDR3 is TGTGCCAGCAGACCCCCACTAGGCTCGGGGGGGCGGGAGACCCAGTACTTC. Amino acid sequence: CASRPPLGSGGRETQYF.

This chain links TRBV15 with TRBJ2-5; 8 bases match TRBD2. The CDR3 sequence is 17 residues long. Germline values: CDR1 LNHNV, CDR2 YYDKDF (reference sequence). The ends lost 5 bases at V and 5 bases at J; junction bases unmatched: 16. Written as DNA, the CDR3 is TGTGCCACCAGCCGGCCCCGGAGAGGGACTAGGGGTGAGACCCAGTACTTC. Its translation is CATSRPRRGTRGETQYF.

The V and J genes are TRBV5-1 and TRBJ1-2; D possibly corresponds to TRBD1 (5 bases). Trimming shortened V by 4 bases and J by 4 bases, and 11 bases separated the two germline ends. Germline V lookup: CDR1 SGHRS, CDR2 YFSETQ. The CDR3 totals 13 residues. CDR3 loop: CASSLGGTYGYTF. CDR3 nucleotides: TGCGCCAGCAGCCTCGGGGGGACCTATGGCTACACCTTC.

The gene calls are TRBV6-5 and TRBJ1-1; D remains ambiguous. Germline V gene sequence: CDR1 MNHEY, CDR2 SVGAGI. Trimming left V 6 bases short and J 1 base short, with 12 bases between. The CDR3 extends over 14 amino acids. CDR3 sequence reads: CASSATPTNTEAFF. In DNA, the CDR3 is TGTGCCAGCAGCGCTACCCCTACGAACACTGAAGCTTTCTTT.

The chain combines TRBV5-6 with TRBJ1-3, with D unclear. This CDR3 is built from 12 residues. Germline CDR1 SGHDT, CDR2 YYEEEE. V dropped 6 bases and J dropped 4 bases, with 8 bases sitting between them. The CDR3 nucleotides read TGTGCCAGCAACCAACGGGGAAACACCATATATTTT. It translates to CASNQRGNTIYF.

In DNA form, the CDR3 reads TGCGCCAGCAGCCTGCCGGGACAGGGGATAGATGGCTACACCTTC. This sequence encodes CASSLPGQGIDGYTF. The chain uses TRBV5-1 and TRBJ1-2; 10 bases fit TRBD1. Unmatched junction bases numbered 9, after V lost 4 bases and J lost 6 bases. This CDR3 region has 15 residues. Per the germline V gene, CDR1 is SGHRS and CDR2 is YFSETQ.

The chain recombines TRBV30 with TRBJ1-1; no reliable D call. Deletions cut 0 bases from V and 0 bases from J, with 8 bases between. CDR1 and CDR2 (germline): GTSNPN, SVGIG (reference sequence). The CDR3 runs 14 residues. The CDR3 DNA sequence: TGTGCCTGGAGTGTTGGCATTTTGAACACTGAAGCTTTCTTT. Translated: CAWSVGILNTEAFF.

This rearrangement joins TRBV6-6 to TRBJ1-2, with a weak D call TRBD1 (6 bases). The CDR3 spans 14 residues. CDR1 and CDR2 (germline): MNHNY, SVGAGI (reference sequence). The V end was cut by 6 bases, the J end by 4 bases, with 15 bases between. The CDR3 sequence is CASRPIQGSYGYTF. The CDR3, as DNA: TGTGCCAGCAGACCAATACAGGGATCCTATGGCTACACCTTC.

The rearrangement uses TRBV19 and TRBJ2-1, with D unresolved. Germline lookup yields CDR1 LNHDA and CDR2 SQIVND (reference sequence). The CDR3 has 15 residues. Trimming removed 0 bases from V and 0 bases from J, with 6 bases in between. The CDR3, as DNA: TGTGCCAGTAGTATAGAGGTGAGCTCCTACAATGAGCAGTTCTTC. Encoded protein: CASSIEVSSYNEQFF.

A remark on this clone: Germline and junction disagree at one end, which may indicate a read error. The chain carries TRBV27 and TRBJ1-4, with unresolved D. Germline CDR1 reads MNHEY; CDR2 reads SMNVEV (reference sequence). CDR3 length equals 13 residues. The DNA for the CDR3 is TGTGCCAGCAGCCACACGGTCGCGGAAAGACTGTTTTTT. This encodes CASSHTVAERLFF.

J is TRBJ1-1 and V is TRBV28, with 7 bases that match TRBD1. Germline lookup yields CDR1 MDHEN and CDR2 SYDVKM. This CDR3 has 17 residues. J lost 4 bases, V lost 6 bases, and 17 bases had no gene match. The CDR3 coding sequence is TGTGCCAGCAGCCCACCGACAGGGAATGGGGCGGGCACTGAAGCTTTCTTT. Its protein is CASSPPTGNGAGTEAFF.

The rearrangement joins TRBV5-6 to TRBJ2-1, with 7 positions matching TRBD2. Germline V gives CDR1 SGHDT, CDR2 YYEEEE. V was clipped by 4 bases and J by 10 bases; unmatched bases: 5. This CDR3 comprises 12 residues. CDR3 DNA sequence: TGTGCCAGCAGCGCTCTAGCGGCCGAGCAGTTCTTC. Protein product: CASSALAAEQFF.

This sequence joins TRBV7-9 and TRBJ1-3; D is undetermined. V lost 1 base, J lost 0 bases, and 10 bases lay in between. This CDR3 spans 16 amino acids. CDR1 and CDR2 from the germline V gene are SEHNR and FQNEAQ (reference sequence). The CDR3 loop reads CASSLVEVISGNTIYF. The CDR3 nucleotides read TGTGCCAGCAGCTTAGTGGAGGTTATCTCTGGAAACACCATATATTTT.

The chain employs TRBV7-6 and TRBJ2-7; 7 nucleotides match TRBD1. This CDR3 contains 12 residues. The germline V gene has CDR1 SGHVS and CDR2 FNYEAQ. The J segment lost 6 bases and the V segment lost 5 bases, leaving 4 bases of the junction unmatched. The CDR3 DNA reads TGTGCCAGCAGCCCGACAGGGCCCGAGCAGTACTTC. It yields the protein CASSPTGPEQYF.

The CDR3 loop is CASSPGGSSPLHF. In DNA, the CDR3 is TGTGCCAGCAGCCCAGGGGGTAGTTCACCCCTCCACTTT. The chain uses TRBV9 and TRBJ1-6; 7 bases match TRBD1. CDR1 is SGDLS, CDR2 YYNGEE, per germline. This CDR3 has 13 residues. V trimming: 4 bases; J trimming: 9 bases; junction bases outside the gene matches: 4.

V is TRBV10-3 and J is TRBJ1-6, with a possible D match to TRBD1 (5 bases). The germline V and J ends were trimmed by 5 bases and 6 bases, with 14 bases remaining between them. CDR3 length: 15 amino acids. Germline CDR1 reads ENHRY; CDR2 reads SYGVKD. In DNA, the CDR3 is TGTGCCATCAGTTTAGGGGTTCAGGGTAATTCACCCCTCCACTTT. It yields the protein CAISLGVQGNSPLHF.

The rearrangement links TRBV5-1 to TRBJ2-7, with D perhaps matching TRBD2 (6 bases). CDR1 is SGHRS, CDR2 YFSETQ, per germline. Trimming stripped 4 bases from V and 2 bases from J, with 10 bases between. The CDR3 extends over 13 amino acids. The CDR3 sequence is CASSGGTAYEQYF. The DNA of the CDR3 is TGCGCCAGCAGCGGGGGGACCGCCTACGAGCAGTACTTC.

The chain recombines TRBV6-5 with TRBJ1-5; D ambiguous. The germline V gene encodes CDR1 MNHEY and CDR2 SVGAGI. V was shortened by 8 bases and J by 1 base, with 6 bases between the two germline ends. This CDR3 region has 12 residues. Here the CDR3 DNA reads TGTGCCAGCGGTCAGAGCAATCAGCCCCAGCATTTT. It specifies CASGQSNQPQHF.

The V gene is TRBV7-9, the J gene TRBJ2-1, with 8 bases fitting TRBD2. The germline V gene encodes CDR1 SEHNR and CDR2 FQNEAQ (reference sequence). This CDR3 contains 16 residues. V was clipped by 4 bases and J by 0 bases; unmatched bases: 5. This CDR3 is CASSSSAGVSYNEQFF. Here the CDR3 DNA reads TGTGCCAGCAGCTCTTCAGCGGGGGTCTCCTACAATGAGCAGTTCTTC. The full variable domain, in which reference TRBV7-9 and TRBJ2-1 provide the parts outside the CDR3, is DTGVSQNPRHKITKRGQNVTFRCDPISEHNRLYWYRQTLGQGPEFLTYFQNEAQLEKSRLLSDRFSAERPKGSFSTLEIQRTEQGDSAMYLCASSSSAGVSYNEQFFGPGTRLTVL.

The chain recombines TRBV10-2 with TRBJ2-4; 12 bases fit TRBD2. CDR3 size: 18 residues. The V segment lost 7 bases and the J segment 0 bases; nucleotides outside the gene matches: 10. Germline V gene data show CDR1 as WSHSY and CDR2 as SAAADI. The CDR3 sequence: CASNSSGGAVLAKNIQYF. The CDR3 DNA reads as TGCGCCAGCAACTCTAGCGGGGGGGCCGTGTTAGCCAAAAACATTCAGTACTTC.

The chain carries TRBV5-1 and TRBJ1-3; no clear D gene. V was pared by 3 bases and J by 0 bases, with 10 bases between. This CDR3 contains 15 residues. The germline gives CDR1 SGHRS, CDR2 YFSETQ. The DNA for the CDR3 is TGCGCCAGCAGCTCGGACGGAGGCTCTGGAAACACCATATATTTT. This sequence encodes CASSSDGGSGNTIYF.

The chain is built from TRBV2 and TRBJ2-2, with TRBD1 matching 7 bases. The CDR3 runs 16 residues. With 6 bases clipped from V and 7 bases from J, the junction kept 14 bases outside the gene matches. CDR1 SNHLY and CDR2 FYNNEI come from the germline V gene. CDR3 loop: CASRLQGQDLGGELFF. The CDR3, as DNA: TGTGCCAGCAGACTCCAAGGACAGGACTTAGGCGGGGAGCTGTTTTTT.

The chain uses TRBV9 and TRBJ2-2, with D perhaps TRBD1 (6 bases). Between the trimmed V and J ends, which lost 7 bases and 5 bases, there was a span of 12 bases. Germline V gene sequence: CDR1 SGDLS, CDR2 YYNGEE. This CDR3 comprises 13 residues. The CDR3, as DNA: TGTGCCAGCGGCTGGGGGCGTACCGGGGAGCTGTTTTTT. Protein product: CASGWGRTGELFF. The complete variable domain, with remaining parts taken from reference TRBV9 and TRBJ2-2, reads DSGVTQTPKHLITATGQRVTLRCSPRSGDLSVYWYQQSLDQGLQFLIQYYNGEERAKGNILERFSAQQFPDLHSELNLSSLELGDSALYFCASGWGRTGELFFGEGSRLTVL.

In nucleotides, the CDR3 is TGTGCCAGCAGTTGGACAGGGGGCAATGAAAAACTGTTTTTT. As protein: CASSWTGGNEKLFF. The chain joins TRBV25-1 to TRBJ1-4, with TRBD1 matching over 11 bases. CDR1 is MGHDK, CDR2 SYGVNS, per germline. The CDR3 runs to 14 residues. Trimming removed 5 bases from V and 5 bases from J; junction bases left unmatched: 1.

The chain couples TRBV5-1 to TRBJ1-1, with 8 bases aligning to TRBD1. CDR3 length: 14 residues. Trimming cost V 4 bases and J 0 bases; bases outside gene matches: 2. Germline V lookup: CDR1 SGHRS, CDR2 YFSETQ. CDR3 loop: CASSVDRVNTEAFF. In DNA, the CDR3 is TGCGCCAGCAGCGTGGACAGGGTGAACACTGAAGCTTTCTTT. Drawing the rest from reference TRBV5-1 and TRBJ1-1, the complete variable domain is KAGVTQTPRYLIKTRGQQVTLSCSPISGHRSVSWYQQTPGQGLQFLFEYFSETQRNKGNFPGRFSGRQFSNSRSEMNVSTLELGDSALYLCASSVDRVNTEAFFGQGTRLTVV.